This is a list of T cell receptor beta chains from one sample in a study of blood T cell repertoires in COVID-19. Method: immunoSEQ multiplex PCR; TCRdb's copy keeps in-frame clones and lacks some. The sample has roughly 180,000 clones, about 75% seen once. Sequencing was carried out using peripheral blood. The receptors here all came from a woman between 45 and 65 years old with active or convalescent COVID-19. Both conserved end residues are part of each CDR3. D genes are given only for firm matches. The listing skips clone size in some rows; elsewhere it reads once, few, many or a size class.

CDR3 DNA: TGTGCCATCAGTCTTGATGCTATGTACAATGAGCAGTTCTTC
CDR3 protein: CAISLDAMYNEQFF
clone size: -
J gene: TRBJ2-1
D gene: -
V gene: TRBV10-3
CDR3 length: 14

CDR3 DNA: TGTGCCAGCAGTTACACAGGGGGCGGACGGGTCACTGAAGCTTTCTTT
CDR3 protein: CASSYTGGGRVTEAFF
clone size: few
J gene: TRBJ1-1
D gene: TRBD1
V gene: TRBV6-6
CDR3 length: 16

CDR3 DNA: TGTGCCAGCAGCCCACGCCGACAGGGCACCGAGACCCAGTACTTC
CDR3 protein: CASSPRRQGTETQYF
clone size: -
J gene: TRBJ2-5
D gene: TRBD1
V gene: TRBV11-2
CDR3 length: 15

CDR3 DNA: TGTGCCAGCAGCCTTCTCGGGAACTACGAGCAGTACTTC
CDR3 protein: CASSLLGNYEQYF
clone size: -
J gene: TRBJ2-7
D gene: -
V gene: TRBV3-1/TRBV3-2
CDR3 length: 13

CDR3 DNA: TGTGCCAGCAGCTTAGCGCTAGATTGGCAGGGGTTTTACGAGCAGTACTTC
CDR3 protein: CASSLALDWQGFYEQYF
clone size: -
J gene: TRBJ2-7
D gene: -
V gene: TRBV7-9
CDR3 length: 17

CDR3 DNA: TGTGCCAGCAGTCCCCGGGGGGAGGGGTATAATTCACCCCTCCACTTT
CDR3 protein: CASSPRGEGYNSPLHF
clone size: -
J gene: TRBJ1-6
D gene: -
V gene: TRBV28
CDR3 length: 16

CDR3 DNA: TGTGCCAGCAGCTTAGCGCTCCTCAGGGGGGTAGGGTCTGGAAACACCATATATTTT
CDR3 protein: CASSLALLRGVGSGNTIYF
clone size: once
J gene: TRBJ1-3
D gene: TRBD1
V gene: TRBV7-6
CDR3 length: 19

CDR3 DNA: TGTGCCAGCAGCGTAAACAATGAGCAGTTCTTC
CDR3 protein: CASSVNNEQFF
clone size: -
J gene: TRBJ2-1
D gene: -
V gene: TRBV11-1
CDR3 length: 11

CDR3 DNA: TGCGCCAGCAGCCAAGGTGCCGGGACTAGCTTCTACGAGCAGTACTTC
CDR3 protein: CASSQGAGTSFYEQYF
clone size: -
J gene: TRBJ2-7
D gene: TRBD2
V gene: TRBV4-3
CDR3 length: 16

CDR3 DNA: TGCAGCGCCCACAGGGGTAATGAGCAGTTCTTC
CDR3 protein: CSAHRGNEQFF
clone size: -
J gene: TRBJ2-1
D gene: TRBD1
V gene: TRBV29-1
CDR3 length: 11

CDR3 DNA: TGTGCCAGCAGCTTATGGGGACAGGGGTTAAGCAATCAGCCCCAGCATTTT
CDR3 protein: CASSLWGQGLSNQPQHF
clone size: -
J gene: TRBJ1-5
D gene: TRBD1
V gene: TRBV7-8
CDR3 length: 17

CDR3 DNA: TGTGCCAGCAGCTTAGCGGGACAGGGCCATGGCTACACCTTC
CDR3 protein: CASSLAGQGHGYTF
clone size: -
J gene: TRBJ1-2
D gene: TRBD1
V gene: TRBV7-9
CDR3 length: 14

CDR3 DNA: TGTGCCAGCAGCCACTCCGCCGGGTTTATAACTGAAGCTTTCTTT
CDR3 protein: CASSHSAGFITEAFF
clone size: -
J gene: TRBJ1-1
D gene: -
V gene: TRBV3-1/TRBV3-2
CDR3 length: 15

CDR3 DNA: TGTGCCAGCAGTCGTCTGGACAGCTTTAATGAAAAACTGTTTTTT
CDR3 protein: CASSRLDSFNEKLFF
clone size: -
J gene: TRBJ1-4
D gene: -
V gene: TRBV27
CDR3 length: 15

CDR3 DNA: TGTGCCACCAGCCGGGACATTATAGACACTGAAGCTTTCTTT
CDR3 protein: CATSRDIIDTEAFF
clone size: -
J gene: TRBJ1-1
D gene: -
V gene: TRBV10-3
CDR3 length: 14

CDR3 DNA: TGTGCCAGCAGCCCAACAGGGAAAGAGACCCAGTACTTC
CDR3 protein: CASSPTGKETQYF
clone size: -
J gene: TRBJ2-5
D gene: -
V gene: TRBV13
CDR3 length: 13

CDR3 DNA: TGTGCCAGCAGCTTAGATCACATGCTTCAGCCCCAGCATTTT
CDR3 protein: CASSLDHMLQPQHF
clone size: -
J gene: TRBJ1-5
D gene: -
V gene: TRBV7-2
CDR3 length: 14

CDR3 DNA: TGTGCCAGCAGTTACTCGGGACAGGGGGCTAACTATGGCTACACCTTC
CDR3 protein: CASSYSGQGANYGYTF
clone size: -
J gene: TRBJ1-2
D gene: TRBD1
V gene: TRBV6-8
CDR3 length: 16

CDR3 DNA: TGTGCCAGCAGCGTAACAGGTAGCTCTGGAAACACCATATATTTT
CDR3 protein: CASSVTGSSGNTIYF
clone size: -
J gene: TRBJ1-3
D gene: -
V gene: TRBV9
CDR3 length: 15

CDR3 DNA: TGTGCCAGCTCACCACGGACCCAGGGGGCAACAGATACGCAGTATTTT
CDR3 protein: CASSPRTQGATDTQYF
clone size: -
J gene: TRBJ2-3
D gene: TRBD1
V gene: TRBV18
CDR3 length: 16

CDR3 DNA: TGTGCCAGCAGCGTAGACGTCAGCACTGAAGCTTTCTTT
CDR3 protein: CASSVDVSTEAFF
clone size: -
J gene: TRBJ1-1
D gene: -
V gene: TRBV9
CDR3 length: 13

CDR3 DNA: TGTGCCAGCAGGGACAGCTTGAATTCACCCCTCCACTTT
CDR3 protein: CASRDSLNSPLHF
clone size: -
J gene: TRBJ1-6
D gene: -
V gene: TRBV6-4
CDR3 length: 13

CDR3 DNA: TGTGCCAGCAGCTTAAACACCGGGACTAGCGGCAGGTACGAGCAGTACTTC
CDR3 protein: CASSLNTGTSGRYEQYF
clone size: few
J gene: TRBJ2-7
D gene: TRBD2
V gene: TRBV11-2
CDR3 length: 17

CDR3 DNA: TGTGCCAGCAGGTTGACTAGCGCCGGCCCAGATACGCAGTATTTT
CDR3 protein: CASRLTSAGPDTQYF
clone size: -
J gene: TRBJ2-3
D gene: TRBD2
V gene: TRBV7-3
CDR3 length: 15

CDR3 DNA: TGTGCCAGCAGCCAAGATAATAGACTAGCGGGGGGGACCGAGCAGTACTTC
CDR3 protein: CASSQDNRLAGGTEQYF
clone size: -
J gene: TRBJ2-7
D gene: TRBD2
V gene: TRBV4-2
CDR3 length: 17

CDR3 DNA: TGTGCCACCCGCGGCAACTATGGCTACACCTTC
CDR3 protein: CATRGNYGYTF
clone size: many
J gene: TRBJ1-2
D gene: -
V gene: TRBV19
CDR3 length: 11

CDR3 DNA: TGCGCCAGCAGCTTGGGGGAGTCACCCCTCCACTTT
CDR3 protein: CASSLGESPLHF
clone size: few
J gene: TRBJ1-6
D gene: -
V gene: TRBV5-1
CDR3 length: 12

CDR3 DNA: TGTGCCAGCAGCTTTCTAGCGGGGGCTTCCTACGAGCAGTACTTC
CDR3 protein: CASSFLAGASYEQYF
clone size: few
J gene: TRBJ2-7
D gene: TRBD2
V gene: TRBV5-4
CDR3 length: 15